This T cell receptor beta chain derives from a study of blood T cell repertoires in COVID-19. This clone occurred once. Repertoires were generated with immunoSEQ multiplex PCR, while TCRdb's copy carries only in-frame clones and drops some. The sample records some 340,000 clones, over 75% being singletons. The trim removed 4 bases at V and 0 bases at J, leaving 4 bases unmatched. Germline-derived CDR1 and CDR2 are SGHRS and YFSETQ. The CDR3 extends over 15 amino acids. The sequence was obtained from a woman aged 25 to 39 who had recovered from COVID-19. Material for sequencing was PBMCs or T cells enriched from blood (not recorded which). The V gene is TRBV5-1, the J gene TRBJ1-3; TRBD1 matches at 7 bases. As DNA, the CDR3 is TGCGCCAGCAGCCCAGGGGGGTTCTCTGGAAACACCATATATTTT. The encoded protein is CASSPGGFSGNTIYF.